This T cell receptor (beta chain) was captured by sequencing in a study of blood T cell repertoires in COVID-19 (dated by TCRdb to 2018 to 2021). About the study as a whole: The collaborator samples originated in the United States, Italy and Spain and spanned the acute and convalescent phases of COVID-19. The material from the prospective study consisted of cDNA or gDNA derived from T cells, B-cell-depleted T cells, or PBMCs. The dataset comprised deeply sampled blood TCRbeta repertoires from subjects exposed to, actively infected with, or recovered from COVID-19. The repertoires were made available in a free public database intended to serve as a resource for research on the immune response to SARS-CoV-2. Samples came from the ongoing ImmuneRACE study (first 160 participants) plus 1,254 subjects from 6 global collaborators. Sample metadata almost always included a de-identified subject ID, COVID-19 status, age in years and sex. Where available, HLA class I and class II types were obtained from metadata supplied by the sample provider rather than from assay-based typing.

TCRbeta CDR3 regions were amplified from genomic DNA by means of the immunoSEQ Assay, a bias-controlled multiplex PCR. In the paper's pipeline: The number of nucleated cells in each sample was estimated from the amplification of reference gene primers within the assay. To quantify the absolute abundance of each unique TCRbeta CDR3 rearrangement, sequence reads were collapsed and filtered. Productive Simpson clonality was computed per sample as the square root of Simpson's diversity index over productive rearrangements. The table was pulled from immuneACCESS by TCRdb, which kept in-frame rearrangements only. Such tables lose some clones; where checked, under half of the loss comes from unresolved V genes, and the rest has no known cause. D and trimming come from the DNA, and the V and J calls and clone size come from that table. The sample data list about 160,000 clones, and 80% to 90% of these were observed just once. Of the sample, around a fifth falls within the top ten clones.

The collaborating institutions used their own protocols to collect whole blood in K2EDTA tubes. For TCRbeta analysis, collaborators shipped samples as frozen whole blood, isolated PBMCs, or DNA extracted from either of those sample types. V and J lose 7 bases and 6 bases, and a span of 15 bases separates them. The CDR3, cysteine through phenylalanine, is 13 amino acids long. Just the 39-base CDR3 DNA is kept, in frame starting at base 1. As encoded in the germline V gene (reference sequence), CDR1 is LNHDA while CDR2 is SQIVND. Note on this clone: Its recognized antigen is unknown. Base quality data are lacking; no much larger clone is found one base away.

On the study overall, not on this receptor specifically: The amount of clinical and demographic metadata varied by source and participant and was provided uncurated.

Material for sequencing was peripheral blood. The receptor was isolated from a woman older than 75 with acute or convalescent COVID-19. Recombination linked TRBV19 to TRBJ1-1, and the D gene may be TRBD1, 6 bases matching. The CDR3 reads as follows: CASNPQGGAEAFF. The nucleotide sequence reads as follows: TGTGCCAGTAACCCACAGGGAGGGGCTGAAGCTTTCTTT.